These 21 T cell receptor beta chains originate from one sample sequenced in a study of T-cell reconstitution after alpha-beta-depleted transplantation in children. The TCRbeta library was prepared with unique molecular identifiers. MiXCR, applied by TCRdb to the PCR reads, yields one record per CDR3 protein. The sample holds hundreds of thousands of distinct CDR3 sequences, around 13% seen once. This specimen consisted of PBMCs, obtained before TCRalphabeta/CD19-depleted stem cell transplant. These receptors were collected from a girl aged 2 to 9 with congenital amegakaryocytic thrombocytopenia, due to receive a stem cell transplant.

In nucleotides, the CDR3 is TGCAGTGCTATCCTCGGGGCCCTCAATCAGCCCCAGCATTTT. Amino acids: CSAILGALNQPQHF. The J gene is TRBJ1-5, the V gene TRBV20-1; maybe TRBD1 (5 bases). The germline V gene encodes CDR1 DFQATT and CDR2 SNEGSKA (reference sequence). V lost 4 bases and J 3 bases, leaving 13 bases between the germline ends. The CDR3 sequence is 14 residues long.

The sample holds one count of this clonotype. A read error may explain this, as a much larger clone is one base away. CDR3 DNA sequence: TGCAGTGTTAGAGGGCGGGAGAGCACAGATACGCAGTATTTT. Protein: CSVRGRESTDTQYF. The V gene is TRBV20-1, the J gene TRBJ2-3; the match to TRBD2 covers 7 bases. The CDR3 totals 14 residues. The germline V gene has CDR1 DFQATT and CDR2 SNEGSKA (reference sequence).

This clonotype was detected a few times. V usage is TRBV7-8 and J usage is TRBJ2-4, with D uncertain. V lost 2 bases and J lost 15, with 20 bases in between. In germline, CDR1 is SGHVS, CDR2 FQNEAQ. The CDR3 is 14 amino acids. The CDR3 DNA follows: TGTGCCAGCAGCTTATCGGGTCAGCTTGGGCCGTGGTACTTC. Translating it yields CASSLSGQLGPWYF.

In this sample, this clonotype turned up many times. V and J are TRBV24-1 and TRBJ2-3, with D unclear. The CDR3 is 15 residues long. V was pared by 2 bases and J by 1 base, with 9 bases between. Germline values: CDR1 KGHDR, CDR2 SFDVKD. The CDR3 is CATSDSGDGTDTQYF. DNA for the CDR3: TGTGCCACCAGTGATTCCGGAGACGGCACAGATACGCAGTATTTT.

This clonotype has only a few counts. The chain links TRBV7-9 to TRBJ2-4, with TRBD2 matching over 8 bases. The CDR3 covers 16 residues. V shed 6 bases and J 5 bases; nucleotides not matched to a gene: 12. Germline assignment: CDR1 SEHNR and CDR2 FQNEAQ (reference sequence). The CDR3 DNA sequence: TGTGCCAGCAGTCAGAGCGGCGGGAGGTCCCAAAACATTCAGTACTTC. It encodes CASSQSGGRSQNIQYF.

The chain is built from TRBV5-1 and TRBJ2-1, with 8 bases aligning to TRBD2. Per the germline V gene, CDR1 is SGHRS and CDR2 is YFSETQ. The length of the CDR3 is 14 residues. The V and J ends lost 4 bases and 5 bases, in that order; junction bases with no gene match: 5. The CDR3 sequence is CASSAGGRHNEQFF. CDR3 nucleotide sequence: TGCGCCAGCAGCGCGGGAGGCCGCCACAATGAGCAGTTCTTC.

This sequence joins TRBV4-1 and TRBJ1-5; D is unresolved. The germline V gene has CDR1 MGHRA and CDR2 YSYEKL. Deletions cut 2 bases from V and 9 bases from J, with 11 bases between. The CDR3 length is 13 residues. The CDR3 is CASSQSDSPPQHF. CDR3 DNA sequence: TGCGCCAGCAGCCAATCGGACTCCCCGCCCCAGCATTTT.

This clonotype was seen only a few times. The rearrangement uses TRBV29-1 and TRBJ1-2; 8 bases fit TRBD1. The junction had 13 bases not matched to a gene; V was cut back by 6 bases and J by 4 bases. Germline-derived CDR1 and CDR2 are SQVTM and ANQGSEA. This CDR3 region has 15 residues. In DNA, the CDR3 is TGCAGCGTCAAGGGGTGGACAGGGCCCCTCTATGGCTACACCTTC. Protein: CSVKGWTGPLYGYTF.

This clonotype was found many times. The CDR3 sequence is CSAGRTGQETQYF. In nucleotides, the CDR3 is TGCAGTGCTGGAAGGACAGGACAAGAGACCCAGTACTTC. V usage is TRBV20-1 and J usage is TRBJ2-5; 7 positions match TRBD1. This CDR3 spans 13 amino acids. V shed 5 bases, J shed 2 bases, and the junction held 5 bases outside the gene matches. From germline, CDR1 is DFQATT and CDR2 SNEGSKA (reference sequence).

This clonotype has a count of ten or more. This rearrangement joins TRBV12-3 or TRBV12-4 to TRBJ2-7; TRBD2 agrees at 8 bases. The CDR3 covers 15 residues. V shed 3 bases and J 5 bases; nucleotides not matched to a gene: 9. The chain's CDR3 is CASSFVSGSLDEQYF. The CDR3 DNA follows: TGTGCCAGCAGTTTCGTCAGCGGGAGTTTGGACGAGCAGTACTTC.

The sample holds many counts of this clonotype. The V call is TRBV4-1, the J call TRBJ2-1; D is ambiguous. Looked up from germline, CDR1 is MGHRA and CDR2 is YSYEKL. The V end lost 1 base, the J end lost 8 bases, and 12 bases lay between the germline ends. This CDR3 has 14 amino acids. The CDR3 loop is CASSQGLVNDEQFF. DNA for the CDR3: TGCGCCAGCAGCCAAGGTCTAGTCAATGATGAGCAGTTCTTC.

The gene calls are TRBV5-8 and TRBJ1-1; 8 positions agree with TRBD1. The germline V gene has CDR1 SGHTS and CDR2 YDEGEE. The CDR3 covers 13 residues. Trimming removed 3 bases from V and 4 bases from J; junction bases left unmatched: 2. CDR3 DNA sequence: TGTGCCAGCAGCTGGACAGGGCCCACTGAAGCTTTCTTT. This encodes CASSWTGPTEAFF.

Many counts were recorded for this clonotype. J is TRBJ1-4 and V is TRBV12-3 or TRBV12-4; D uncertain. The CDR3 runs 14 residues. The V end was cut by 7 bases, the J end by 8 bases, with 17 bases between. The CDR3, as DNA: TGTGCCAGCACCAATATGTTCCTTTGGGAAAAACTGTTTTTT. Residues: CASTNMFLWEKLFF.

This clonotype has only a few counts. The V and J genes are TRBV5-1 and TRBJ2-1; 7 bases align to TRBD2. J was trimmed by 5 bases and V by 5 bases; bases with no gene match: 10. CDR3 length: 15 amino acids. The germline V gene has CDR1 SGHRS and CDR2 YFSETQ. The CDR3 sequence is CASRPWEGFDNEQFF. Written as DNA, the CDR3 is TGCGCCAGCAGGCCCTGGGAGGGTTTCGACAATGAGCAGTTCTTC. Drawing the rest from reference TRBV5-1 and TRBJ2-1, the complete variable domain is KAGVTQTPRYLIKTRGQQVTLSCSPISGHRSVSWYQQTPGQGLQFLFEYFSETQRNKGNFPGRFSGRQFSNSRSEMNVSTLELGDSALYLCASRPWEGFDNEQFFGPGTRLTVL.

CDR3 coding DNA: TGTGCCAGCCGAACTATGAGCTCTGGGGCCAACGTCCTGACTTTC. This gives the protein CASRTMSSGANVLTF. The chain uses TRBV12-3 or TRBV12-4 and TRBJ2-6; D is unresolved. Deletions cut 8 bases from V and 0 bases from J, with 11 bases between. The CDR3 consists of 15 residues.

This clonotype was seen more than once but under ten times. The rearrangement links TRBV7-9 to TRBJ1-6; TRBD1 aligns across 11 bases. There are 14 residues in the CDR3. V was pared by 3 bases and J by 9 bases, with 1 base of the junction left unmatched. The V gene's germline CDR1 is SEHNR and CDR2 FQNEAQ (reference sequence). This CDR3 reads CASSFGQGASPLHF. CDR3 bases: TGTGCCAGCAGCTTCGGACAGGGGGCTTCACCCCTCCACTTT. Full variable domain (outside the CDR3, taken from reference TRBV7-9 and TRBJ1-6): DTGVSQNPRHKITKRGQNVTFRCDPISEHNRLYWYRQTLGQGPEFLTYFQNEAQLEKSRLLSDRFSAERPKGSFSTLEIQRTEQGDSAMYLCASSFGQGASPLHFGNGTRLTVT.

This clonotype was counted many times. The chain combines TRBV5-1 with TRBJ2-7; TRBD2 matches at 10 bases. This CDR3 is built from 15 residues. The germline V gene encodes CDR1 SGHRS and CDR2 YFSETQ. The ends lost 2 bases at V and 3 bases at J; junction bases unmatched: 5. Here the CDR3 DNA reads TGCGCCAGCAGCTTACTACCTAGCGGGGGCTACGAGCAGTACTTC. It codes for CASSLLPSGGYEQYF.

In its sample, this clonotype was seen once. This may stem from a read error, because a much larger clone lies one nucleotide away. The chain employs TRBV29-1 and TRBJ2-7; TRBD1 or TRBD2 may be the D gene (5 bases each). Trimming took off 7 bases at V and 8 bases at J, with 15 bases between the two ends. CDR1 is SQVTM and CDR2 is ANQGSEA in the germline V gene. The CDR3 covers 11 residues. DNA of the CDR3: TGCAGCGGCCGGGACCTTTACAAGCAGTACTTC. Protein sequence: CSGRDLYKQYF.

The V call is TRBV3-1, the J call TRBJ2-6; D possibly uses TRBD1 or TRBD2 (5 bases each). CDR3 length: 18 amino acids. CDR1 is LGHDT, CDR2 YNNKEL, per germline (reference sequence). Trimming stripped 4 bases from V and 0 bases from J, with 16 bases between. CDR3 sequence: CASSRTPGTVSGANVLTF. The CDR3 bases are TGTGCCAGCAGCCGTACTCCCGGGACGGTCTCTGGGGCCAACGTCCTGACTTTC.

This chain links TRBV28 with TRBJ2-3; D ambiguous. Looked up from germline, CDR1 is MDHEN and CDR2 is SYDVKM. The ends were cut back, 5 bases at V and 0 bases at J, with 9 bases in the middle. This CDR3 spans 14 amino acids. CDR3 loop: CASSGPESTDTQYF. Here the CDR3 DNA reads TGTGCCAGCAGTGGTCCGGAGAGCACAGATACGCAGTATTTT.

This clonotype came up many times. J is TRBJ2-7 and V is TRBV6-2 or TRBV6-3; 9 bases fit TRBD2. Trimming cost V 2 bases and J 4 bases; bases outside gene matches: 12. CDR1 is MNHEY, CDR2 SVGEGT, per germline. The CDR3 covers 17 residues. CDR3 residues: CASSYPIAGVLEYEQYF. Here the CDR3 DNA reads TGTGCCAGCAGTTACCCCATAGCGGGAGTGTTAGAATACGAGCAGTACTTC.